These T cell receptor beta chains were read from a single sample in a study of spatial heterogeneity in lung cancer. MiXCR, run by TCRdb on the 5' RACE reads, gives a single entry per CDR3 protein. The sample lists fewer than 60,000 distinct CDR3 sequences, roughly 8.1% occurring once. The source material was PBMCs, sampled at follow-up. All receptors derive from a female donor with early-stage non-small cell lung cancer. The CDR3 runs from the conserved cysteine through the conserved F or W. The order of the fields is clone size, J gene, D gene, V gene, CDR3 DNA, CDR3 protein. The D gene is left open where the match is weak. Not every row has a clone size; where given, it reads once, few, many or a size class.

size: many
J: TRBJ2-1
D: NA
V: TRBV15
DNA: TGTGCCACCAGCAGAGACAGGGCGCCCTACAATGAGCAGTTCTTC
CDR3: CATSRDRAPYNEQFF

size: few
J: TRBJ2-1
D: TRBD1
V: TRBV6-5
DNA: TGTGCCAGCAGTTACTCGTGGACAGGTCGTTCCAATGAGCAGTTCTTC
CDR3: CASSYSWTGRSNEQFF

size: NA
J: TRBJ1-5
D: TRBD1
V: TRBV2
DNA: TGTGCCAGCAGCGCCGGACAGGGGGGACAGCCCCAGCATTTT
CDR3: CASSAGQGGQPQHF

size: many
J: TRBJ1-2
D: TRBD1
V: TRBV6-2/TRBV6-3
DNA: TGTGCCAGCAGGACGACAGGGGACTATGGCTACACCTTC
CDR3: CASRTTGDYGYTF

size: many
J: TRBJ2-1
D: NA
V: TRBV29-1
DNA: TGCAGCGTCGGACGGAGTTACAATGAGCAGTTCTTC
CDR3: CSVGRSYNEQFF

size: many
J: TRBJ2-4
D: NA
V: TRBV29-1
DNA: TGCAGCGTTGGGCTAGCCAAAAACATTCAGTACTTC
CDR3: CSVGLAKNIQYF

size: few
J: TRBJ2-7
D: NA
V: TRBV6-1
DNA: TGTGCCAGCAGTAGGCGGGACCCGAGGGTCGAGCAGTACTTC
CDR3: CASSRRDPRVEQYF

size: many
J: TRBJ2-5
D: NA
V: TRBV7-2
DNA: TGTGCCAGCAGCCAACGCGGCCAAGAGACCCAGTACTTC
CDR3: CASSQRGQETQYF

size: many
J: TRBJ2-7
D: NA
V: TRBV7-9
DNA: TGTGCCAGCAGTCCAACAGGGACCCACGAGCAGTACTTC
CDR3: CASSPTGTHEQYF

size: many
J: TRBJ1-5
D: NA
V: TRBV7-9
DNA: TGTGCCAGCAGCTTAGGGGCAGGCGTGAATCAGCCCCAGCATTTT
CDR3: CASSLGAGVNQPQHF

size: few
J: TRBJ2-1
D: TRBD2
V: TRBV2
DNA: TGTGCCAGCAGTTTCTCTGGACTAGCGGGGACCTTTCCTGAGCAGTTCTTC
CDR3: CASSFSGLAGTFPEQFF

size: once
J: TRBJ1-1
D: TRBD1
V: TRBV7-9
DNA: TGTGCCAGCAGCTCCCGACAGGGGGCAAACACTGTAGCTTTCTTT
CDR3: CASSSRQGANTVAFF

size: many
J: TRBJ1-1
D: NA
V: TRBV20-1
DNA: TGCAGTGCAGAAACTAGAGAGCGACACACTGAAGCTTTCTTT
CDR3: CSAETRERHTEAFF

size: many
J: TRBJ1-1
D: NA
V: TRBV20-1
DNA: TGCAGTGCTAGAGATCTAGGGGGCACTGAAGCTTTCTTT
CDR3: CSARDLGGTEAFF

size: many
J: TRBJ1-1
D: TRBD1
V: TRBV12-3/TRBV12-4
DNA: TGTGCCACCTCCGACAGGGACACTGAAGCTTTCTTT
CDR3: CATSDRDTEAFF

size: NA
J: TRBJ2-3
D: TRBD2
V: TRBV28
DNA: TGTGCCAGCAGCGCACTCTCATCGACTAGCGGGAGCCACCTTAACACAGATACGCAGTATTTT
CDR3: CASSALSSTSGSHLNTDTQYF

size: many
J: TRBJ2-2
D: NA
V: TRBV9
DNA: TGTGCCAGCAGCGTAGGAATGGACAGCCTCACCGGGGAGCTGTTTTTT
CDR3: CASSVGMDSLTGELFF